These T cell receptor beta chains were read from a single sample in a study of technical replicates of blood from four donors. Generated by immunoSEQ multiplex PCR, the TCRdb table keeps only in-frame clones and is missing some. The sample lists fewer than 110,000 clones; roughly 95% were seen once. The sequenced material came from T cells isolated from PBMCs. The receptors come from a human donor in good health. Each CDR3 is given with its conserved first and last residue. Some rows have no size entry. The others give once, few or many, or a class for an expanded clone.

v_gene	j_gene	abundance	CDR3aa
TRBV19	TRBJ2-1	.	CASSWADNEQFF
TRBV28	TRBJ1-2	.	CATQGQSYGYTF
TRBV7-2	TRBJ2-1	.	CASSPSAGRNYNEQFF
TRBV21-1	TRBJ2-7	.	CASSKVPGNYTLIDYEQYF
TRBV19	TRBJ2-1	once	CASSPRTSGNTYNEQFF
TRBV4-1	TRBJ1-5	few	CASSQDWGQGYQPQHF
TRBV13	TRBJ2-7	.	CASRSEGGFCHEQYF
TRBV27	TRBJ1-1	.	CASSLSRREGGTEAFF
TRBV29-1	TRBJ1-2	.	CSASTGDYGYTF
TRBV5-5	TRBJ1-1	.	CASSLFRGGPEAFF
TRBV28	TRBJ2-3	.	CASSLGGLAADTQYF
TRBV11-2	TRBJ2-7	.	CASSLDSRGSYEQYF
TRBV27	TRBJ2-7	few	CASSRVTGAPRLYEQYF
TRBV19	TRBJ2-7	.	CASSVRGKQYF
TRBV16	TRBJ1-3	.	CASSSRTDFGNTIYF
TRBV27	TRBJ2-1	.	CASGDSLVNEQFF
TRBV2	TRBJ2-1	.	CASSMTSGAYNEQFF
TRBV5-1	TRBJ2-3	.	CASSLTGTVPDTQYF
TRBV19	TRBJ2-5	.	CASSIDGKTQYF
TRBV14	TRBJ2-3	.	CASSQGTGTDTQYF
TRBV7-9	TRBJ2-3	once	CASSSVQGAAADTDTQYF
TRBV29-1	TRBJ1-1	.	CSVVGRLGTEAFF
TRBV7-8	TRBJ1-5	.	CASSPQGLGNQPQHF
TRBV7-9	TRBJ2-2	.	CASSLTSGGTTGELFF
TRBV29-1	TRBJ2-7	.	CSAQGGQRLYEQYF